This T cell receptor (beta chain) was recovered during a study of spatial heterogeneity in lung cancer (dated by TCRdb to 2018 to 2020). Regarding the study in general: More beta-chain than alpha-chain transcripts were consistently detected, likely reflecting higher beta-chain transcript abundance. In non-small cell lung cancer, the study quantitatively compared TCR alpha and beta repertoires across several tumor regions, matched nontumor lung, and blood. Nonsynonymous mutation counts, determined by whole-exome sequencing of tumor tissue, were related to features of the TCR repertoire. Both alpha and beta chains were TCR-sequenced in samples taken at surgery, namely 220 tumor regions, 62 to 70 matched nontumor lung samples and just over 55 PBMC samples. In the raw uncorrected reads, each unique combination of TCR and UMI appeared on average more than ten times. Study-level results and caveats: Additional single-cell paired TCR alpha and beta sequencing was considered necessary to confirm, at a functional level, the hypothesis that regional TCRs recognize regional mutations. Ubiquitous expanded tumor TCRs were found in blood more often at tumor resection than at routine follow-up.

This clonotype was counted ten times or more. It lacks a known antigen. No base-level quality is on record; no much larger clone is a single base apart. Here V drops 1 base and J drops 4 bases, and the junction holds 6 bases not matched to any gene. Looking up the germline V gene yields CDR1 LGHNA and CDR2 YNFKEQ. The CDR3 starts with the cysteine, ends with the phenylalanine, and has 16 residues. Only CDR3 DNA is held: 48 bases, read in frame from base 1. What this sample's time point label stands for: sample taken at primary tumor resection. TCR sequencing used whole RNA extracted from tumor and nontumor lung tissue, or from cryopreserved PBMC samples, without cell sorting. Samples were obtained from approximately 70 patients with early-stage, untreated non-small cell lung cancer from the lung TRACERx cohort. Patients were selected for TCR sequencing only if sufficient RNA was available from at least two tumor regions.

To prepare the library, 5' RACE was applied. Sequencing took place on a NextSeq 500. To allow correction of PCR and sequencing errors, the TCR library protocol tagged every TCR cDNA molecule with a unique molecular identifier. From the authors' description of their analysis: Decombinator tools were used for TCR identification, UMI-based error correction and CDR3 extraction. Expanded TCRs were defined as those above a frequency of 2 per 1,000, corresponding to the top 1% of the tumor frequency distribution. Each repertoire was subsampled 100 times to 5,000 TCRs, after which Renyi diversity was computed with the R vegan package. CDR3 similarity networks were built from amino acid triplet string-kernel similarity, with CDR3s being connected when pairwise similarity was above 0.82. Using fastp at Q25 and MiXCR, TCRdb reprocessed the public reads and kept productive beta chains. Merged by CDR3 protein, the rows form single entries marked with the most common genes and DNA. The V and J calls follow TCRdb's processing rather than the paper's. Present in this sample are 39,000 or so distinct CDR3 sequences, roughly 7.4% of which were seen just once. The ten largest clones add up to around 30% of the sample.

The chain was built from TRBV4-2 and TRBJ2-1; 8 bases in between match TRBD2. This receptor was taken from a male donor with early-stage non-small cell lung cancer. The material was PBMCs, obtained at surgery. The CDR3 protein sequence reads: CASSQGGSGEYNEQFF. The DNA sequence is given as TGTGCCAGCAGCCAAGGAGGTAGCGGGGAATACAATGAGCAGTTCTTC.